This entry lists 6 T cell receptor beta chains sequenced from one sample in a study of blood T cell repertoires in COVID-19. The data were produced by immunoSEQ multiplex PCR, yet TCRdb's version contains in-frame clones alone and is incomplete. The sample records about 250,000 clones, 75% to 90% being singletons. The sample taken for sequencing was peripheral blood. The receptors shown here come from a woman aged 40 to 50 who had recovered from COVID-19.

The rearrangement joins TRBV18 to TRBJ1-1; a possible D gene is TRBD1 (5 bases). Trimming shortened V by 2 bases and J by 1 base, and 14 bases separated the two germline ends. Germline-derived CDR1 and CDR2 are KGHSH and LQKENI. The CDR3 consists of 16 residues. DNA for the CDR3: TGTGCCAGCTCACCAATAATAAAACAGGAGAACACTGAAGCTTTCTTT. This codes for CASSPIIKQENTEAFF.

The rearrangement uses TRBV5-1 and TRBJ2-3; 9 nucleotides align to TRBD2. V trimming: 7 bases; J trimming: 2 bases; junction bases outside the gene matches: 11. CDR3 size: 16 residues. Germline CDR1 reads SGHRS; CDR2 reads YFSETQ. CDR3 bases: TGCGCCAGCGCTTATGGGATAGCGGGGGACACAGATACGCAGTATTTT. This sequence encodes CASAYGIAGDTDTQYF.

This rearrangement joins TRBV2 to TRBJ2-2, with 7 bases fitting TRBD2. The CDR3 covers 16 residues. The germline gives CDR1 SNHLY, CDR2 FYNNEI. The V gene end was trimmed by 4 bases and the J gene end by 6 bases; junction bases not matched to a gene: 11. The CDR3 nucleotides are TGTGCCAGCAGTGGCGGCCTGAGCGGGGTCTCCGGGGAGCTGTTTTTT. Its protein product is CASSGGLSGVSGELFF. The full variable domain, completed using reference TRBV2 and TRBJ2-2, is EPEVTQTPSHQVTQMGQEVILRCVPISNHLYFYWYRQILGQKVEFLVSFYNNEISEKSEIFDDQFSVERPDGSNFTLKIRSTKLEDSAMYFCASSGGLSGVSGELFFGEGSRLTVL.

This chain joins TRBV7-2 and TRBJ1-5, with 10 bases that match TRBD1. The germline CDR1 and CDR2 sequences are SGHTA and FQGNSA. This CDR3 comprises 19 residues. V lost 5 bases, J lost 0 bases, and 13 bases stayed unmatched. CDR3 residues: CASSAIPGQGFYSNQPQHF. In nucleotides, the CDR3 is TGTGCCAGCAGCGCAATACCGGGACAGGGGTTCTATAGCAATCAGCCCCAGCATTTT.

V is TRBV5-6 and J is TRBJ1-3, with a possible D match to TRBD1 (5 bases). V was cut by 0 bases and J by 8 bases, with 18 bases left in between. The CDR3 consists of 16 residues. Germline V CDR1 and CDR2: SGHDT, YYEEEE. The CDR3 region has the DNA TGTGCCAGCAGCTTGGCGGCGGGGGTTAGTTTGGACACCATATATTTT. Encoded protein: CASSLAAGVSLDTIYF.

The chain has TRBV5-4 and TRBJ1-1, with D uncertain. Germline lookup yields CDR1 SGHNT and CDR2 YYREEE (reference sequence). CDR3 length: 13 amino acids. V lost 10 bases and J 1 base, leaving 14 bases between the germline ends. CDR3 sequence reads: CAAQATPNTEAFF. The CDR3 DNA is TGTGCCGCGCAGGCCACCCCGAACACTGAAGCTTTCTTT.